This TCR beta chain came from a study of Ad26.COV2.S vaccination and SARS-CoV-2 variants. The wider study: The study gave Ad26.COV2.S intramuscularly, once or twice 56 days apart.

The germline V gene encodes CDR1 SGHNT and CDR2 YENEEA. V lost 3 bases and J lost 1; bases outside the gene matches: 4. The CDR3 consists of 16 residues. Treatment described: over 15 received Ad26.COV2.S at low or high dose, single or two shots; roughly five received placebo; per-sample allocation not given. Sampling was done on day 63 after the first vaccine or placebo injection. Generated by immunoSEQ multiplex PCR, the TCRdb table keeps only in-frame clones and is missing some. The sample holds about 680,000 clones; around 92% are singletons and the top ten take around 1.4%. This chain uses TRBV11-3 with TRBJ2-1, with TRBD2 matching over 9 bases. The specimen was peripheral blood, collected in a trial of Ad26.COV2.S vaccine versus placebo. The clonotype comes from a person between 18 and 65 years old who received the Ad26.COV2.S COVID-19 vaccine or a placebo. CDR3 sequence (DNA): TGTGCCAGCAGCTTGACTAGCGGTACATCCTACAATGAGCAGTTCTTC. This sequence encodes CASSLTSGTSYNEQFF.